The 2 T cell receptor beta chains reported below all come from one sample, sequenced in a study of vaccination effects on CD4 cells after COVID-19. Method: immunoSEQ multiplex PCR; TCRdb's copy keeps in-frame clones and lacks some. The data hold approximately 45,000 clones, with more than 75% observed a single time. These receptors have no known antigen. Scientists isolated CD4+ T cells after an approximately 10-day culture period ended. The sample consisted of CD4+ T cells from PBMCs cultured without peptide, taken before COVID-19 vaccination. The receptors were gathered from a human donor who had a prior SARS-CoV-2 infection.

The chain employs TRBV28 and TRBJ2-6, with unresolved D. The germline CDR1 and CDR2 sequences are MDHEN and SYDVKM. CDR3 size: 15 residues. Trimming stripped 8 bases from V and 0 bases from J, with 11 bases between. CDR3 DNA: TGTGCCAGCTCGGTGCCCCCCTCTGGGGCCAACGTCCTGACTTTC. As protein: CASSVPPSGANVLTF.

The chain joins TRBV6-2 or TRBV6-3 to TRBJ1-5, with D tentatively TRBD1 (5 bases). Germline CDR1 MNHEY, CDR2 SVGEGT. V lost 6 bases and J 6 bases, leaving 15 bases between the germline ends. This CDR3 is 14 amino acids long. The CDR3 protein is CASSHRARGQPQHF. The CDR3 nucleotides read TGTGCCAGCAGCCACCGGGCAAGGGGTCAGCCCCAGCATTTT.